This TCR beta chain comes out of a study of blood T cell repertoires in COVID-19. Recruitment covered about two dozen US areas and drew participants whose ages spanned roughly 18 to 90 years. Membership in each cohort depended on participant-reported clinical history. Recovered status in Cohort 3 required two negative PCRs, clearance, or symptom resolution. In germline, CDR1 is MGHRA, CDR2 YSYEKL. This CDR3 is 13 amino acids long. Germline trimming cut 1 base from V and 7 bases from J; bases unmatched to any gene: 2. Assay used: immunoSEQ multiplex PCR; TCRdb lists only in-frame clones, some missing. The repertoire holds some 200,000 clones, with about 85% as singletons.

The sequenced sample was PBMCs or T cells enriched from blood (not recorded which). The chain has TRBV4-1 and TRBJ1-2; 8 bases fit TRBD1. The clonotype was recovered from a woman aged 25 to 39 who had recovered from COVID-19. This CDR3 is CASSQATGAGYTF. The CDR3 nucleotides are TGCGCCAGCAGCCAAGCGACAGGGGCTGGCTACACCTTC.